The clone carrying this T cell receptor beta chain was observed a single time. Its antigen is undetermined. Second-dose intervals near 4 or 12 weeks were combined. The data are from a study of T cell responses to AZD1222 COVID-19 vaccine. Broader study findings: CD4 TCRs linked to vaccination spanned spike, dominating at 160-218 and 743-854. Baseline seropositivity occurred in only six AZD1222 recipients. Donor demographics were predominantly white British with a female majority; clonal diversity may be underestimated.

This table comes from immunoSEQ multiplex PCR, and its TCRdb copy is limited to in-frame clones, with some not included. The table lists about 110,000 clones, approximately 92% of them singletons. The CDR3 is 15 residues long. V lost 6 bases and J lost 4; bases outside the gene matches: 10. The germline gives CDR1 MNHEY, CDR2 SVGAGI. The sequence was obtained from an adult who received the AZD1222 COVID-19 vaccine. The gene calls are TRBV6-5 and TRBJ2-7, with 9 bases fitting TRBD1. The sequenced sample was peripheral blood, obtained 28 days after the second AZD1222 dose. In DNA, the CDR3 is TGTGCCAGCAGATACGACAGGGGGGGTCGGTACGAGCAGTACTTC. This sequence encodes CASRYDRGGRYEQYF.